The TCR beta chain described here comes from a study of blood T cell repertoires in COVID-19. Trimming shortened V by 6 bases and J by 5 bases, and 19 bases separated the two germline ends. CDR1 is SNHLY, CDR2 FYNNEI, per germline. The CDR3 totals 15 residues. Only in-frame clones appear in the TCRdb table, and some are missing; sequencing was by immunoSEQ multiplex PCR. The repertoire holds 170,000 or so clones, with roughly 85% as singletons. Sequencing was done on a sample of peripheral blood. The chain joins TRBV2 to TRBJ2-5, with D perhaps matching TRBD2 (5 bases). This receptor was taken from a woman aged 70-85 years with acute or convalescent COVID-19. The CDR3 sequence is CASSAQLGVRETQYF. For the CDR3, the DNA is TGTGCCAGCAGCGCCCAGCTCGGGGTCCGCGAGACCCAGTACTTC.